The next 28 T cell receptor beta chains were all read from a single sample in a study of T cells in narcolepsy (dated by TCRdb to 2016 to 2019). Receptor amplification or capture employed the immunoSEQ multiplex PCR assay. TCRdb obtained this table from immuneACCESS and retained in-frame rearrangements with V and J assigned. These tables miss some clones; where compared with another copy, unresolved V genes account for less than half of the shortfall, and the remainder is unexplained. The sample table shows 36,000 or so clones, and approximately 90% are seen once. About 0.79% of the sample is held by the ten biggest clonotypes. The sequenced sample was CD45RA- memory CD4+ T cells from PBMCs. This specimen's cell subset or site label, interpreted: memory T cells sorted ex vivo from peripheral blood. The source is a human donor with narcolepsy.

This clone has only one observation. This sequence joins TRBV6-5 and TRBJ2-7; D ambiguous. The CDR3 is 15 residues long. V lost 2 bases, J lost 3 bases, and 14 bases lay in between. Germline V gene lookup returns CDR1 MNHEY and CDR2 SVGAGI. CDR3 sequence reads: CASSYGPTLYYEQYF. The CDR3 DNA sequence: TGTGCCAGCAGTTACGGGCCCACGCTTTACTACGAGCAGTACTTC.

The chain combines TRBV6-1 with TRBJ1-2, with D unclear. The ends were cut back, 4 bases at V and 3 bases at J, with 12 bases in the middle. Germline V gene data show CDR1 as MNHNS and CDR2 as SASEGT. The CDR3 is made up of 14 amino acids. The CDR3 sequence is CASSVGLRDYGYTF. CDR3 in DNA: TGTGCCAGCAGTGTAGGCTTAAGAGACTATGGCTACACCTTC.

The chain links TRBV7-2 to TRBJ1-2; no reliable D call. Per germline, CDR1 SGHTA and CDR2 FQGNSA. Trimming pared 1 base from V and 8 bases from J, leaving 14 bases between. The CDR3 covers 14 residues. The CDR3 DNA follows: TGTGCCAGCAGCTTAGGAGGGCAGGCTTCGGGCTACACCTTC. Protein sequence: CASSLGGQASGYTF.

The sample holds a few counts of this clone. The chain is built from TRBV6-1 and TRBJ1-5, with D maybe TRBD1 (6 bases). CDR1 and CDR2 from the germline V gene are MNHNS and SASEGT. The CDR3 runs 14 residues. V was clipped by 5 bases and J by 7 bases, with 15 bases between them. DNA of the CDR3: TGTGCCAGCAGTACCACAGGGCCGGGGCAGCCCCAGCATTTT. Translating gives CASSTTGPGQPQHF.

In its sample, this clone was seen once. This chain links TRBV7-3 with TRBJ1-1, with a possible D match to TRBD1 (5 bases). Trimming pared 5 bases from V and 3 bases from J, leaving 10 bases between. CDR1 and CDR2 (germline): SGHTA, FQGTGA. The CDR3 has 13 amino acids. CDR3 sequence (DNA): TGTGCCAGCAGCCCCGGGGGGTACACTGAAGCTTTCTTT. Encoded protein: CASSPGGYTEAFF.

The rearrangement joins TRBV9 to TRBJ2-3, with 8 bases matching TRBD1. In germline, CDR1 is SGDLS, CDR2 YYNGEE. The V and J ends lost 2 bases and 6 bases, in that order; junction bases with no gene match: 14. This CDR3 has 17 amino acids. This chain's CDR3 is CASSVTTTGDSEDTQYF. Written as DNA, the CDR3 is TGTGCCAGCAGCGTTACCACGACAGGGGATAGTGAGGATACGCAGTATTTT. Full variable domain (remainder filled in from reference TRBV9 and TRBJ2-3): DSGVTQTPKHLITATGQRVTLRCSPRSGDLSVYWYQQSLDQGLQFLIQYYNGEERAKGNILERFSAQQFPDLHSELNLSSLELGDSALYFCASSVTTTGDSEDTQYFGPGTRLTVL.

The chain couples TRBV18 to TRBJ2-5, with 7 nucleotides matching TRBD2. Trimming at V came to 4 bases and at J to 5 bases, leaving 7 bases not matched to a gene. The germline V gene encodes CDR1 KGHSH and CDR2 LQKENI. The CDR3 is made up of 14 amino acids. For the CDR3, the DNA is TGTGCCAGCTCACTAGCGGGCGTGGTGGAGACCCAGTACTTC. Translated: CASSLAGVVETQYF.

This clone has only one observation. The CDR3 bases are TGTGCCAGCAGGTCCGATAGCTCTGGAAACACCATATATTTT. Residues: CASRSDSSGNTIYF. The chain employs TRBV6-5 and TRBJ1-3, with D uncertain. V was pared by 6 bases and J by 0 bases, with 9 bases between. The germline CDR1 and CDR2 sequences are MNHEY and SVGAGI. The CDR3 has 14 residues.

This clone has just one count. V is TRBV11-3 and J is TRBJ2-7, with a weak D call TRBD1 (5 bases). Germline CDR1 is SGHNT and CDR2 is YENEEA. The CDR3 covers 14 residues. The ends were cut back, 2 bases at V and 4 bases at J, with 12 bases in the middle. The CDR3 DNA reads TGTGCCAGCAGCTTAACAGGTTTAAGTTACGAGCAGTACTTC. It specifies CASSLTGLSYEQYF.

This rearrangement joins TRBV2 to TRBJ1-2; TRBD1 matches at 8 bases. CDR1 and CDR2 (germline): SNHLY, FYNNEI. The V gene end was trimmed by 5 bases and the J gene end by 0 bases; junction bases not matched to a gene: 2. The CDR3 consists of 14 residues. The CDR3 DNA is TGTGCCAGCAGTAGACAGGGGACTAACTATGGCTACACCTTC. Residues: CASSRQGTNYGYTF.

This chain connects TRBV19 to TRBJ2-5; 7 bases align to TRBD1. Germline-derived CDR1 and CDR2 are LNHDA and SQIVND (reference sequence). The ends lost 5 bases at V and 8 bases at J; junction bases unmatched: 5. The CDR3 length is 12 residues. The CDR3 nucleotides are TGTGCCAGTAGTGACAGGGAACGTACCCAGTACTTC. Translating gives CASSDRERTQYF.

The rearrangement links TRBV6-5 to TRBJ1-1; possibly TRBD1 for D (5 bases). CDR3 length: 13 residues. The V gene's germline CDR1 is MNHEY and CDR2 SVGAGI. The V end was cut by 5 bases, the J end by 10 bases, with 17 bases between. The CDR3 sequence is CASSGIRGSGAFF. CDR3 coding DNA: TGTGCCAGCAGTGGGATCCGGGGGTCCGGAGCTTTCTTT.

In its sample, this clone was seen once. This rearrangement joins TRBV19 to TRBJ2-5, with a possible D match to TRBD2 (6 bases). Germline loops: CDR1 LNHDA, CDR2 SQIVND (reference sequence). Trimming took 3 bases from V and 11 from J, leaving 16 bases between them. The CDR3 loop spans 13 amino acids. The chain's CDR3 is CASSILSEGEQYF. In nucleotides, the CDR3 is TGTGCCAGTAGTATCCTGTCGGAGGGAGAGCAGTACTTC.

The chain links TRBV10-2 to TRBJ2-2; 11 bases match TRBD2. Trimming removed 2 bases from V and 6 bases from J; junction bases left unmatched: 2. The length of the CDR3 is 15 residues. Per germline, CDR1 WSHSY and CDR2 SAAADI. In DNA, the CDR3 is TGCGCCAGCAGTGAGCCTAGCGGGGGGTCCGGGGAGCTGTTTTTT. It yields the protein CASSEPSGGSGELFF.

The rearrangement uses TRBV10-3 and TRBJ2-3, with TRBD2 matching 14 bases. The CDR3 covers 17 residues. With V trimmed by 6 bases and J by 0 bases, 5 bases remained unmatched. Germline CDR1 reads ENHRY; CDR2 reads SYGVKD. The CDR3 here is CAISRTSGGFSTDTQYF. The CDR3 coding sequence is TGTGCCATCAGCAGGACTAGCGGGGGGTTTAGCACAGATACGCAGTATTTT.

V gene TRBV4-3 combines with J gene TRBJ1-4; no reliable D call. The CDR3 loop spans 15 amino acids. Trimming removed 1 base from V and 4 bases from J, with 10 bases in between. The germline gives CDR1 LGHNA, CDR2 YSLEER. CDR3 nucleotides: TGCGCCAGCAGCCAAGGCGGTCAGCATAATGAAAAACTGTTTTTT. The encoded protein is CASSQGGQHNEKLFF.

This clone has only one observation. The chain has TRBV9 and TRBJ2-7, with 9 bases lining up with TRBD1. Germline V gives CDR1 SGDLS, CDR2 YYNGEE. Trimming took 3 bases from V and 5 from J; bases not matched to a gene: 6. The CDR3 totals 14 residues. The CDR3 coding sequence is TGTGCCAGCAGCGCCGGGACAGGGAAGAACGAGCAGTACTTC. Protein: CASSAGTGKNEQYF.

This chain connects TRBV7-2 to TRBJ2-3; D might be TRBD2 (6 bases). The germline CDR1 and CDR2 sequences are SGHTA and FQGNSA. Between the trimmed V and J ends, which lost 2 bases and 6 bases, there was a span of 12 bases. CDR3 length: 14 amino acids. The CDR3 here is CASSLTGRKDTQYF. In DNA form, the CDR3 reads TGTGCCAGCAGCTTAACCGGGAGAAAGGATACGCAGTATTTT.

The chain has TRBV7-2 and TRBJ2-5, with D uncertain. V shed 10 bases and J shed 5 bases, with 17 bases lying between them. The length of the CDR3 is 13 residues. CDR1 SGHTA and CDR2 FQGNSA come from the germline V gene. CDR3: CATAFRVRETQYF. CDR3 in DNA: TGTGCCACGGCCTTTAGGGTCCGGGAGACCCAGTACTTC.

This chain connects TRBV5-1 to TRBJ2-7; 8 nucleotides agree with TRBD1. Trimming cost V 4 bases and J 2 bases; bases outside gene matches: 8. CDR3 length equals 15 residues. Germline CDR1 is SGHRS and CDR2 is YFSETQ. This CDR3 is CASSLGQGFTYEQYF. The CDR3 coding sequence is TGCGCCAGCAGCCTTGGACAGGGATTTACCTACGAGCAGTACTTC.

V and J are TRBV28 and TRBJ1-3; D gene uncertain. Between the trimmed V and J ends, which lost 8 bases and 1 base, there was a span of 9 bases. In germline, CDR1 is MDHEN, CDR2 SYDVKM. The CDR3 spans 13 residues. CDR3: CASLGLSGNTIYF. The CDR3 DNA follows: TGTGCCAGCCTCGGACTGTCTGGAAACACCATATATTTT. Full variable domain (outside the CDR3, taken from reference TRBV28 and TRBJ1-3): DVKVTQSSRYLVKRTGEKVFLECVQDMDHENMFWYRQDPGLGLRLIYFSYDVKMKEKGDIPEGYSVSREKKERFSLILESASTNQTSMYLCASLGLSGNTIYFGEGSWLTVV.

The chain uses TRBV7-9 and TRBJ2-5; 9 nucleotides align to TRBD2. The CDR3 sequence is 15 residues long. V shed 3 bases and J 2 bases; nucleotides not matched to a gene: 4. Per germline, CDR1 SEHNR and CDR2 FQNEAQ (reference sequence). The CDR3 is CASSLGLAGQETQYF. CDR3 DNA sequence: TGTGCCAGCAGCTTGGGGCTAGCGGGGCAAGAGACCCAGTACTTC.

The chain recombines TRBV19 with TRBJ1-4, with 7 bases matching TRBD1. Germline V CDR1 and CDR2: LNHDA, SQIVND (reference sequence). Unmatched junction bases numbered 9, after V lost 6 bases and J lost 8 bases. This CDR3 contains 14 residues. Written as DNA, the CDR3 is TGTGCCAGTAGGAAAACCGGGACAGAGGAAAAACTGTTTTTT. Translated: CASRKTGTEEKLFF. The whole variable domain, remainder taken from reference TRBV19 and TRBJ1-4, is DGGITQSPKYLFRKEGQNVTLSCEQNLNHDAMYWYRQDPGQGLRLIYYSQIVNDFQKGDIAEGYSVSREKKESFPLTVTSAQKNPTAFYLCASRKTGTEEKLFFGSGTQLSVL.

This clone was recorded a few times. This rearrangement joins TRBV4-1 to TRBJ2-7; 8 bases line up with TRBD1. Losses at the gene ends were 3 bases for V and 3 bases for J; bases not matched to a gene: 1. This CDR3 contains 13 residues. Germline V lookup: CDR1 MGHRA, CDR2 YSYEKL. CDR3 sequence (DNA): TGCGCCAGCAGCCACACAGGGGGCTACGAGCAGTACTTC. Amino acids: CASSHTGGYEQYF.

As regards this clone: One end of the junction varies from germline; a read error may be responsible. V and J are TRBV7-2 and TRBJ2-2; TRBD2 agrees at 9 bases. Germline lookup yields CDR1 SGHTA and CDR2 FQGNSA. The CDR3 is 15 residues long. The CDR3 reads CASSLAGKYTGELFF. In DNA form, the CDR3 reads TGTGCCAGCAGCCTAGCGGGGAAATACACCGGGGAGCTGTTTTTT.

The chain couples TRBV7-9 to TRBJ2-5; D might be TRBD1 or TRBD2, each matching 6 bases. Trimming shortened V by 3 bases and J by 5 bases, and 13 bases separated the two germline ends. The germline V gene has CDR1 SEHNR and CDR2 FQNEAQ (reference sequence). The CDR3 contains 14 residues. CDR3 DNA: TGTGCCAGCAGCTTTAGGGGGGCCGAGGAGACCCAGTACTTC. This translates into CASSFRGAEETQYF.

This clone was detected a few times. This rearrangement joins TRBV7-2 to TRBJ2-7; maybe TRBD2 (6 bases). This CDR3 is 16 amino acids long. V lost 1 base and J 2 bases, leaving 15 bases between the germline ends. CDR1 and CDR2 from the germline V gene are SGHTA and FQGNSA. The chain's CDR3 is CASSLDFGRSPYEQYF. CDR3 nucleotides: TGTGCCAGCAGCTTAGACTTCGGGAGAAGCCCCTACGAGCAGTACTTC.

This chain uses TRBV11-3 with TRBJ2-2, with 8 bases aligning to TRBD2. The germline V gene has CDR1 SGHNT and CDR2 YENEEA. V lost 3 bases, J lost 5 bases, and 2 bases stayed unmatched. This CDR3 has 14 amino acids. CDR3 region: CASSFSGGTGELFF. The DNA of the CDR3 is TGTGCCAGCAGCTTCAGCGGGGGAACCGGGGAGCTGTTTTTT.